The 15 T cell receptor beta chains below were found in one sample sequenced in a study of blood T cell repertoires in COVID-19. Using immunoSEQ multiplex PCR, the repertoire was profiled, and TCRdb retains in-frame clones only, with some absent. This table holds around 130,000 clones, about 83% found once. Sequenced input: peripheral blood. The source is a human donor in a cohort sampled during active COVID-19.

The rearrangement links TRBV10-3 to TRBJ2-3; 7 positions match TRBD2. V trimming: 3 bases; J trimming: 0 bases; junction bases outside the gene matches: 9. The CDR3 consists of 17 residues. Per the germline V gene, CDR1 is ENHRY and CDR2 is SYGVKD. CDR3 bases: TGTGCCATCAGTGAAAAGCGGGGTTCGCCTAGCACAGATACGCAGTATTTT. Translation: CAISEKRGSPSTDTQYF.

The chain is built from TRBV5-1 and TRBJ2-2; 8 positions match TRBD1. V was pared by 5 bases and J by 6 bases, with 6 bases of the junction left unmatched. The germline V gene has CDR1 SGHRS and CDR2 YFSETQ. This CDR3 spans 14 amino acids. CDR3 sequence reads: CASRPGQVAGELFF. As DNA, the CDR3 is TGCGCCAGCAGGCCGGGACAGGTGGCCGGGGAGCTGTTTTTT.

This clone is medium-sized by share. This rearrangement joins TRBV3-1 (or the pseudogene TRBV3-2) to TRBJ2-7; D is undetermined. The CDR3 runs to 13 residues. From germline, CDR1 is LGHDT and CDR2 YNNKEL (reference sequence). V was pared by 1 base and J by 3 bases, with 7 bases between. This chain's CDR3 is CASSQGSSYEQYF. The CDR3 region has the DNA TGTGCCAGCAGCCAAGGATCCAGCTACGAGCAGTACTTC.

This clone was recorded once. The chain joins TRBV4-1 to TRBJ2-7; 9 bases line up with TRBD2. The germline V gene has CDR1 MGHRA and CDR2 YSYEKL. This CDR3 contains 20 residues. After removal of 0 bases from V and 5 bases from J, the junction contained 20 bases not matched to a gene. The CDR3 region has the DNA TGCGCCAGCAGCCAAGATCTCCTTGGCGGGGGGGAATTTAGCATTGACGAGCAGTACTTC. Residues: CASSQDLLGGGEFSIDEQYF.

The V gene is TRBV19, the J gene TRBJ2-7; D might be TRBD2 (6 bases). Germline-derived CDR1 and CDR2 are LNHDA and SQIVND (reference sequence). V was trimmed by 3 bases and J by 3 bases, leaving 12 bases between them. The CDR3 is 14 residues long. The CDR3 loop reads CASSMVGGSYEQYF. The CDR3, as DNA: TGTGCCAGTAGTATGGTCGGAGGGAGCTACGAGCAGTACTTC.

The chain combines TRBV7-2 with TRBJ1-5; 8 bases map to TRBD1. CDR3 length equals 15 residues. Germline trimming cut 3 bases from V and 2 bases from J; bases unmatched to any gene: 3. Germline V gene data show CDR1 as SGHTA and CDR2 as FQGNSA. The CDR3, as DNA: TGTGCCAGCAGCTTCGGACAGGGCGGCAATCAGCCCCAGCATTTT. This translates into CASSFGQGGNQPQHF.

The J gene is TRBJ2-7, the V gene TRBV11-2; tentative D call: TRBD1 (5 bases). CDR3 length: 14 residues. Germline CDR1 reads SGHAT; CDR2 reads FQNNGV. V lost 10 bases, J lost 5 bases, and 21 bases lay in between. In DNA form, the CDR3 reads TGTGCCACCCATCCCCTCCACAGGACGAACGAGCAGTACTTC. This gives the protein CATHPLHRTNEQYF.

The V call is TRBV5-1, the J call TRBJ2-3, with TRBD2 matching over 13 bases. The length of the CDR3 is 17 residues. V was pared by 3 bases and J by 0 bases, with 4 bases of the junction left unmatched. CDR1 and CDR2 from the germline V gene are SGHRS and YFSETQ. The CDR3 DNA follows: TGCGCCAGCAGCTCGGGACTAGCGGGGTCTAGCACAGATACGCAGTATTTT. Encoded protein: CASSSGLAGSSTDTQYF.

For the CDR3, the DNA is TGTGCCAGTAGTACAATGCGGGGGCCGCGGAATGAGCAGTTCTTC. Protein sequence: CASSTMRGPRNEQFF. This rearrangement joins TRBV19 to TRBJ2-1, with D maybe TRBD2 (7 bases). The CDR3 contains 15 residues. V was pared by 4 bases and J by 7 bases, with 17 bases between. Germline CDR1 and CDR2: LNHDA and SQIVND (reference sequence).

This clone was recorded a few times. The chain couples TRBV6-5 to TRBJ2-1; no clear D gene. CDR3 length: 14 residues. The germline V gene has CDR1 MNHEY and CDR2 SVGAGI. The V end lost 0 bases, the J end lost 8 bases, and 11 bases lay between the germline ends. In nucleotides, the CDR3 is TGTGCCAGCAGTTACTCGGTGTCTACTGATGAGCAGTTCTTC. Translating it yields CASSYSVSTDEQFF.

This clone was counted once. The rearrangement joins TRBV6-6 to TRBJ2-2; weak D call: TRBD2 (7 bases). Germline values: CDR1 MNHNY, CDR2 SVGAGI (reference sequence). The CDR3 loop spans 13 amino acids. Trimming removed 6 bases from V and 7 bases from J, with 12 bases in between. The CDR3 nucleotides are TGTGCCAGCAGGTCGGGGGGCTTCGGGGAGCTGTTTTTT. It codes for CASRSGGFGELFF.

The chain links TRBV27 to TRBJ1-1; tentatively, D is TRBD1 (6 bases). The CDR3 contains 15 residues. The V gene's germline CDR1 is MNHEY and CDR2 SMNVEV (reference sequence). Deletions cut 6 bases from V and 4 bases from J, with 18 bases between. CDR3 residues: CASSREGGVGTEAFF. The CDR3 coding sequence is TGTGCCAGCAGCCGGGAGGGGGGTGTCGGCACTGAAGCTTTCTTT.

The CDR3 here is CSASGPLASIGEAFF. DNA for the CDR3: TGCAGTGCTAGTGGTCCCTTGGCTTCGATTGGTGAAGCTTTCTTT. This sequence joins TRBV20-1 and TRBJ1-1; D call uncertain. The V end was cut by 3 bases, the J end by 7 bases, with 21 bases between. CDR1 and CDR2 from the germline V gene are DFQATT and SNEGSKA (reference sequence). This CDR3 is 15 amino acids long.

This chain uses TRBV10-3 with TRBJ2-7; D is possibly TRBD1 (5 bases). The CDR3 totals 12 residues. V was pared by 10 bases and J by 0 bases, with 10 bases between. CDR1 and CDR2 from the germline V gene are ENHRY and SYGVKD. CDR3: CATLDNSYEQYF. CDR3 DNA sequence: TGTGCCACTCTGGACAACTCCTACGAGCAGTACTTC.

The DNA for the CDR3 is TGTGCCAGCAGGAAACTAGCTACGAACACCGGGGAGCTGTTTTTT. Its protein product is CASRKLATNTGELFF. The V and J genes are TRBV7-2 and TRBJ2-2, with a weak D call TRBD2 (6 bases). Per germline, CDR1 SGHTA and CDR2 FQGNSA. Deletions cut 6 bases from V and 0 bases from J, with 11 bases between. There are 15 residues in the CDR3. The variable domain in full, completed from reference TRBV7-2 and TRBJ2-2, reads GAGVSQSPSNKVTEKGKDVELRCDPISGHTALYWYRQSLGQGLEFLIYFQGNSAPDKSGLPSDRFSAERTGGSVSTLTIQRTQQEDSAVYLCASRKLATNTGELFFGEGSRLTVL.